The following is a T cell receptor beta chain sequence with its context. The target antigen is unknown. This entry comes from a study of OX40 agonist ivuxolimab in advanced cancers. Findings and caveats of the study: Compared with CD4+, CD8+ T cells on average had more expanded clones.

Some clones are missing from TCRdb's copy, which holds only in-frame ones; the method was immunoSEQ multiplex PCR. The sample contains about 77,000 clones, less than 95% of which appear only once. The CDR3 totals 15 residues. Trimming took 1 base from V and 0 from J, leaving 9 bases between them. Germline CDR1 SGDLS, CDR2 YYNGEE. The origin of this receptor is an adult with an advanced solid tumor such as melanoma, head and neck, liver or kidney cancer. This sequence joins TRBV9 and TRBJ2-3, with D unclear. This material consisted of CD4+ or CD8+ T cells sorted from blood, taken in a trial of the OX40 agonist ivuxolimab. The DNA of the CDR3 is TGTGCCAGCAGCGTATTTGATCCTAGCACAGATACGCAGTATTTT. Protein sequence: CASSVFDPSTDTQYF.